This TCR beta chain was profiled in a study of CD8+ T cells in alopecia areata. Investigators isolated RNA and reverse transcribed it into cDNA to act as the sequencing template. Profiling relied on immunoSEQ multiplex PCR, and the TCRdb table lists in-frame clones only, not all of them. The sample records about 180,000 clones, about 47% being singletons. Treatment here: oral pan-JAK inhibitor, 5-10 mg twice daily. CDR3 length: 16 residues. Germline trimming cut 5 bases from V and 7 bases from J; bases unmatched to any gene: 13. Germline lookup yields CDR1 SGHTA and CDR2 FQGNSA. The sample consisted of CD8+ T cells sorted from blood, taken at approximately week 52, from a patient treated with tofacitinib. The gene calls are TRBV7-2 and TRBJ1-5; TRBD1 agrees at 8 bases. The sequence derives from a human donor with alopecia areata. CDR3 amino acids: CASSPFLRGRVQPQHF. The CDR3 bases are TGTGCCAGCAGCCCGTTTCTCAGGGGGCGCGTCCAGCCCCAGCATTTT.